The next 17 T cell receptor beta chains were all read from a single sample in a study of T-cell reconstitution after alpha-beta-depleted transplantation in children. The library targeted TCRbeta and was prepared with unique molecular identifiers. Each CDR3 protein is one row after TCRdb ran MiXCR on the PCR reads. In the table there are around 600,000 distinct CDR3 sequences, about 11% of which are singletons. The specimen was PBMCs from the stem cell graft donor, collected from the stem cell graft. The receptors were sampled from a human donor who donated a stem cell graft to a child with acute myeloid leukemia.

This clonotype was observed at least ten times. The genes are TRBV12-3 or TRBV12-4 and TRBJ2-5; possibly TRBD1 for D (5 bases). The CDR3 extends over 14 amino acids. V was cut by 6 bases and J by 0 bases, with 11 bases left in between. The DNA of the CDR3 is TGTGCCAGCAGCCAATCAGGGTACCAAGAGACCCAGTACTTC. As protein: CASSQSGYQETQYF.

This clonotype has a handful of counts. The rearrangement links TRBV6-2 or TRBV6-3 to TRBJ2-2; 11 bases fit TRBD2. The ends lost 7 bases at V and 7 bases at J; junction bases unmatched: 11. CDR3 size: 16 residues. Germline V gene data show CDR1 as MNHEY and CDR2 as SVGEGT. The CDR3 DNA sequence: TGTGCCAGCACCCCTCGGGCTAGCGGGAGGAGCGGGGAGCTGTTTTTT. As protein: CASTPRASGRSGELFF.

This clonotype has just a few counts. The gene calls are TRBV7-9 and TRBJ2-5; D not certain. CDR1 and CDR2 (germline): SEHNR, FQNEAQ (reference sequence). This CDR3 comprises 12 residues. V was clipped by 4 bases and J by 5 bases, with 8 bases between them. CDR3 nucleotides: TGTGCCAGCAGCTCCTGGAACGAGACCCAGTACTTC. It encodes CASSSWNETQYF.

About this clonotype: An end of the junction does not agree with germline; a read error may underlie this. This sequence joins TRBV7-2 and TRBJ2-7; possibly TRBD1 for D (6 bases). Germline CDR1 and CDR2: SGHTA and FQGNSA. The CDR3 is made up of 11 amino acids. Here the CDR3 DNA reads TGTGCCAGCAGCGGTCGACAGGCCGTTCAATTC. Its protein is CASSGRQAVQF. Full variable domain (rest looked up from reference TRBV7-2 and TRBJ2-7): GAGVSQSPSNKVTEKGKDVELRCDPISGHTALYWYRQSLGQGLEFLIYFQGNSAPDKSGLPSDRFSAERTGGSVSTLTIQRTQQEDSAVYLCASSGRQAVQFGPGTRLTVT.

There are many counts of this clonotype. The V gene is TRBV29-1, the J gene TRBJ2-3, with 7 bases matching TRBD2. Germline trimming cut 4 bases from V and 0 bases from J; bases unmatched to any gene: 4. From germline, CDR1 is SQVTM and CDR2 ANQGSEA. This CDR3 comprises 14 residues. The CDR3 is CSVGRGVSTDTQYF. DNA of the CDR3: TGCAGCGTTGGACGGGGGGTTAGCACAGATACGCAGTATTTT.

The chain is built from TRBV4-3 and TRBJ2-3; TRBD2 matches at 7 bases. CDR1 and CDR2 (germline): LGHNA, YSLEER. Unmatched junction bases numbered 14, after V lost 4 bases and J lost 4 bases. The CDR3 consists of 17 residues. CDR3 loop: CASSPLPSGGGPDTQYF. The CDR3 DNA is TGCGCCAGCAGCCCCCTCCCTTCGGGAGGTGGACCAGATACGCAGTATTTT.

Notes on this clonotype: A read error may produce the germline difference seen at one junction end. V gene TRBV7-7 combines with J gene TRBJ2-5; 7 bases align to TRBD2. The CDR3 extends over 14 amino acids. Germline CDR1 reads SSHAT; CDR2 reads FNYEAQ (reference sequence). CDR3: CASSFGGRQETQYF. CDR3 nucleotides: TGTGCTAGCAGCTTCGGGGGGAGGCAAGAGACCCAGTACTTC. Supplemented by reference TRBV7-7 and TRBJ2-5, the full variable domain reads GAGVSQSPRYKVTKRGQDVTLRCDPISSHATLYWYQQALGQGPEFLTYFNYEAQPDKSGLPSDRFSAERPEGSISTLTIQRTEQRDSAMYRCASSFGGRQETQYFGPGTRLLVL.

CDR3 loop: CASSLGTGDSGANVLTF. CDR3 nucleotide sequence: TGCGCCAGCAGCTTGGGGACAGGGGACTCTGGGGCCAACGTCCTGACTTTC. This sequence joins TRBV5-1 and TRBJ2-6, with 9 bases identical to TRBD1. Germline V gene sequence: CDR1 SGHRS, CDR2 YFSETQ. This CDR3 contains 17 residues. V dropped 0 bases and J dropped 0; count of bases not matched to a gene: 1.

The sample holds many counts of this clonotype. The chain recombines TRBV29-1 with TRBJ1-2; D might be TRBD1 (6 bases). V lost 5 bases and J lost 5, with 12 bases in between. Germline CDR1 SQVTM, CDR2 ANQGSEA. The CDR3 runs 12 residues. This chain's CDR3 is CSVLGGGYGYTF. The CDR3 DNA reads as TGCAGCGTTTTAGGAGGGGGGTATGGCTACACCTTC.

This chain links TRBV11-2 with TRBJ2-7, with 13 bases fitting TRBD2. The J segment lost 2 bases and the V segment lost 3 bases, leaving 4 bases of the junction unmatched. The CDR3 consists of 16 residues. Germline lookup yields CDR1 SGHAT and CDR2 FQNNGV. The CDR3 DNA is TGTGCCAGCAGCTTGGGGACTAGCGGGAACGCCTACGAGCAGTACTTC. Amino acids: CASSLGTSGNAYEQYF. The complete variable domain, with remaining parts taken from reference TRBV11-2 and TRBJ2-7, reads EAGVAQSPRYKIIEKRQSVAFWCNPISGHATLYWYQQILGQGPKLLIQFQNNGVVDDSQLPKDRFSAERLKGVDSTLKIQPAKLEDSAVYLCASSLGTSGNAYEQYFGPGTRLTVT.

This clonotype was seen more than once but under ten times. The chain links TRBV20-1 to TRBJ2-1; 10 positions agree with TRBD2. The CDR3 consists of 14 residues. CDR1 DFQATT and CDR2 SNEGSKA come from the germline V gene (reference sequence). J gave up 7 bases and V 0 bases, and 3 bases lay outside the gene matches. CDR3 in amino acids: CSARDPSGSNEQFF. The CDR3 nucleotides are TGCAGTGCTAGAGATCCTAGCGGGAGTAATGAGCAGTTCTTC.

The table lists this clonotype with many counts. The rearrangement uses TRBV7-9 and TRBJ1-1; D is undetermined. V was shortened by 4 bases and J by 6 bases, with 15 bases between the two germline ends. CDR3 size: 14 residues. The germline V gene encodes CDR1 SEHNR and CDR2 FQNEAQ (reference sequence). The DNA of the CDR3 is TGTGCCAGCAGCTATGGACGTTCCAAGGCTGAAGCTTTCTTT. It is translated as CASSYGRSKAEAFF.

The J gene is TRBJ2-1, the V gene TRBV20-1; TRBD2 matches at 9 bases. The V gene end was trimmed by 0 bases and the J gene end by 9 bases; junction bases not matched to a gene: 9. This CDR3 region has 15 residues. CDR1 is DFQATT and CDR2 is SNEGSKA in the germline V gene (reference sequence). In DNA form, the CDR3 reads TGCAGTGCTAGAGATCAGAGCGGGAGGAGGATTGAGCAGTTCTTC. Translating gives CSARDQSGRRIEQFF.

This clonotype was found a few times. The rearrangement links TRBV20-1 to TRBJ2-7; maybe TRBD1 (7 bases). Germline V gene sequence: CDR1 DFQATT, CDR2 SNEGSKA (reference sequence). Trimming took off 6 bases at V and 7 bases at J, with 22 bases between the two ends. The CDR3 sequence is 14 residues long. CDR3 in amino acids: CSALGTQGGREQYF. The CDR3 coding sequence is TGCAGTGCGTTGGGGACCCAGGGGGGAAGAGAGCAGTACTTC.

The rearrangement links TRBV12-3 or TRBV12-4 to TRBJ2-3; 8 positions match TRBD2. This CDR3 region has 14 residues. The trim removed 6 bases at V and 1 base at J, leaving 3 bases unmatched. In DNA form, the CDR3 reads TGTGCCAGCAGCACGGGAGGGGGCACAGATACGCAGTATTTT. It translates to CASSTGGGTDTQYF.

This chain joins TRBV7-9 and TRBJ2-7; D remains ambiguous. The CDR3 is 13 residues long. Trimming pared 3 bases from V and 5 bases from J, leaving 11 bases between. The germline V gene has CDR1 SEHNR and CDR2 FQNEAQ (reference sequence). Written as DNA, the CDR3 is TGTGCCAGCAGCTTTGGAGAGTGGAACGAGCAGTACTTC. It translates to CASSFGEWNEQYF.

This sequence joins TRBV6-1 and TRBJ2-7, with a tentative D call TRBD2 (6 bases). Trimming took 8 bases from V and 0 from J, leaving 14 bases between them. The germline V gene has CDR1 MNHNS and CDR2 SASEGT. CDR3 length equals 14 residues. In DNA, the CDR3 is TGTGCCAGCGTGGCGGGACGGAGCTCCTACGAGCAGTACTTC. This translates into CASVAGRSSYEQYF.